Following are 21 T cell receptor beta chains from one sample sequenced in a study of CD8 T cells in ankylosing spondylitis. TCRdb fed the 5' RACE reads into MiXCR, producing one record per CDR3 protein. The table has about 240,000 distinct CDR3 sequences, around 7.8% seen once. Sequenced input: blood, either unsorted or a sorted T cell fraction (not recorded which). The receptors here all came from a male donor with ankylosing spondylitis or in good health (not recorded which).

At least ten counts were recorded for this clonotype. The chain is built from TRBV6-2 or TRBV6-3 and TRBJ2-7, with TRBD2 matching 12 bases. Looked up from germline, CDR1 is MNHEY and CDR2 is SVGEGT. This CDR3 region has 21 residues. V gave up 0 bases and J gave up 3 bases; unmatched junction bases: 18. The CDR3 nucleotides read TGTGCCAGCAGTTACTCTGCGGTCTCCCCCGGGACTAGCGGGTCCATCTACGAGCAGTACTTC. The encoded protein is CASSYSAVSPGTSGSIYEQYF.

This clonotype was observed at least ten times. The chain is built from TRBV10-3 and TRBJ1-2; the match to TRBD1 covers 11 bases. The CDR3 contains 15 residues. Germline CDR1 ENHRY, CDR2 SYGVKD. Germline trimming cut 2 bases from V and 8 bases from J; bases unmatched to any gene: 7. The CDR3 bases are TGTGCCATCAGTGAGCCGGGACAGGGGGACGGAGGCTACACCTTC. Amino acid sequence: CAISEPGQGDGGYTF.

This clonotype was seen a handful of times. This chain links TRBV12-5 with TRBJ2-1; 10 nucleotides match TRBD1. CDR1 LGHNT and CDR2 FRNRAP come from the germline V gene. CDR3 length: 15 amino acids. V shed 1 base and J 8 bases; nucleotides not matched to a gene: 5. The CDR3 region is CASGLGDRGDDEQFF. The CDR3, as DNA: TGTGCTAGTGGTTTGGGGGACAGGGGAGATGATGAGCAGTTCTTC.

This clonotype was picked up a small number of times. This sequence joins TRBV18 and TRBJ2-7, with a tentative D call TRBD2 (5 bases). Germline V gene data show CDR1 as KGHSH and CDR2 as LQKENI. Trimming left V 0 bases short and J 3 bases short, with 12 bases between. This CDR3 has 15 amino acids. CDR3 residues: CASSPPTGSLYEQYF. CDR3 DNA sequence: TGTGCCAGCTCACCACCGACGGGGTCCCTCTACGAGCAGTACTTC.

This clonotype was detected ten times or more. The genes are TRBV12-3 or TRBV12-4 and TRBJ2-7; TRBD1 aligns across 11 bases. After removal of 5 bases from V and 6 bases from J, the junction contained 6 bases not matched to a gene. This CDR3 spans 14 amino acids. DNA of the CDR3: TGTGCCAGCAGTACCGGGACAGGGGGTTTCGAGCAGTACTTC. This translates into CASSTGTGGFEQYF.

Many counts were recorded for this clonotype. CDR3 sequence (DNA): TGTGCCAGCAGCCAATGGTCCCCCCAAGAGACCCAGTACTTC. Protein product: CASSQWSPQETQYF. The V and J genes are TRBV2 and TRBJ2-5; D call uncertain. The CDR3 covers 14 residues. The germline V and J ends were trimmed by 6 bases and 1 base, with 12 bases remaining between them. Germline loops: CDR1 SNHLY, CDR2 FYNNEI.

The chain's CDR3 is CAWSRDRTSSGNTIYF. In nucleotides, the CDR3 is TGTGCCTGGAGTAGGGATAGGACGAGCTCTGGAAACACCATATATTTT. This rearrangement joins TRBV30 to TRBJ1-3; D gene ambiguous. Trimming cost V 2 bases and J 0 bases, with 14 bases left between them. The CDR3 spans 16 residues. Germline values: CDR1 GTSNPN, CDR2 SVGIG (reference sequence).

V gene TRBV12-3 or TRBV12-4 combines with J gene TRBJ1-3, with 7 nucleotides matching TRBD1. The junction had 5 bases not matched to a gene; V was cut back by 6 bases and J by 3 bases. The CDR3 has 14 amino acids. This chain's CDR3 is CASRGTVVGNTIYF. As DNA, the CDR3 is TGTGCCAGCAGGGGGACAGTCGTTGGAAACACCATATATTTT.

This clonotype appeared many times. The chain couples TRBV7-9 to TRBJ1-3; 7 positions match TRBD1. Germline loops: CDR1 SEHNR, CDR2 FQNEAQ (reference sequence). J gave up 0 bases and V 2 bases, and 1 base lay outside the gene matches. The CDR3 consists of 15 residues. CDR3 sequence reads: CASSLTGASGNTIYF. CDR3 nucleotides: TGTGCCAGCAGCTTAACAGGGGCCTCTGGAAACACCATATATTTT. Looking up the rest from reference TRBV7-9 and TRBJ1-3 gives the full variable domain: DTGVSQNPRHKITKRGQNVTFRCDPISEHNRLYWYRQTLGQGPEFLTYFQNEAQLEKSRLLSDRFSAERPKGSFSTLEIQRTEQGDSAMYLCASSLTGASGNTIYFGEGSWLTVV.

This clonotype was observed a few times. The DNA for the CDR3 is TGTGCCACCAGCAGGGGCGAGGCGGGAGGGTCAGATACGCAGTATTTT. Translation: CATSRGEAGGSDTQYF. The J gene is TRBJ2-3, the V gene TRBV15; 9 bases are a match to TRBD2. Germline CDR1 reads LNHNV; CDR2 reads YYDKDF (reference sequence). Trimming cost V 3 bases and J 4 bases; bases outside gene matches: 8. This CDR3 region has 16 residues. Supplemented by reference TRBV15 and TRBJ2-3, the full variable domain reads DAMVIQNPRYQVTQFGKPVTLSCSQTLNHNVMYWYQQKSSQAPKLLFHYYDKDFNNEADTPDNFQSRRPNTSFCFLDIRSPGLGDTAMYLCATSRGEAGGSDTQYFGPGTRLTVL.

This clonotype was found many times. This rearrangement joins TRBV5-1 to TRBJ2-5, with D perhaps matching TRBD1 or TRBD2 (5 bases each). CDR1 is SGHRS, CDR2 YFSETQ, per germline. This CDR3 comprises 10 residues. Trimming took off 7 bases at V and 4 bases at J, with 5 bases between the two ends. The DNA of the CDR3 is TGCGCCAGCGGGGGAGAGACCCAGTACTTC. It encodes CASGGETQYF.

This clonotype occurred many times. V gene TRBV5-5 combines with J gene TRBJ1-5; D possibly corresponds to TRBD1 (6 bases). Germline V gene data show CDR1 as SGHKS and CDR2 as YYEKEE (reference sequence). Trimming pared 4 bases from V and 7 bases from J, leaving 15 bases between. There are 14 residues in the CDR3. As DNA, the CDR3 is TGTGCCAGCAGCCCCTTGGGGGGCGGACAGCCCCAGCATTTT. It encodes CASSPLGGGQPQHF.

Ten or more counts support this clonotype. The rearrangement joins TRBV20-1 to TRBJ2-1; TRBD2 agrees at 10 bases. Per germline, CDR1 DFQATT and CDR2 SNEGSKA (reference sequence). CDR3 length: 15 amino acids. V lost 2 bases, J lost 6 bases, and 7 bases stayed unmatched. The CDR3 reads CSARPGTSVGNEQFF. The CDR3 coding sequence is TGCAGTGCTAGACCCGGGACTAGCGTGGGCAATGAGCAGTTCTTC.

A word on this clonotype: A read error is possible here, since a much larger clone lies one base away. The chain uses TRBV12-3 or TRBV12-4 and TRBJ1-5; possible D gene TRBD1, 5 bases. CDR3 size: 15 residues. The CDR3 protein is CAGSHPSQGRQPQHF. CDR3 nucleotides: TGTGCCGGCAGCCACCCGTCCCAGGGACGTCAGCCCCAGCATTTT.

This clonotype appeared many times. The chain has TRBV6-5 and TRBJ1-5; no definite D call. Trimming took 5 bases from V and 0 from J, leaving 8 bases between them. Germline assignment: CDR1 MNHEY and CDR2 SVGAGI. The CDR3 spans 14 residues. The DNA of the CDR3 is TGTGCCAGCAGTAACATACATAGCAATCAGCCCCAGCATTTT. Protein: CASSNIHSNQPQHF.

This clonotype has a count of ten or more. The rearrangement joins TRBV2 to TRBJ1-5; D not resolved. Trimming removed 3 bases from V and 7 bases from J, with 10 bases in between. The CDR3 sequence is 13 residues long. From germline, CDR1 is SNHLY and CDR2 FYNNEI. The CDR3 sequence is CASSESGGQPQHF. The CDR3 coding sequence is TGTGCCAGCAGTGAGTCTGGCGGGCAGCCCCAGCATTTT.

This clonotype has a count of ten or more. This rearrangement joins TRBV4-3 to TRBJ2-7; D gene ambiguous. Trimming left V 0 bases short and J 4 bases short, with 13 bases between. Per the germline V gene, CDR1 is LGHNA and CDR2 is YSLEER. The CDR3 is 15 amino acids. The CDR3 region has the DNA TGCGCCAGCAGCCAAGATGCCGCAGCCCCTTACGAGCAGTACTTC. Translation gives CASSQDAAAPYEQYF.

This clonotype was found many times. This chain uses TRBV4-3 with TRBJ2-3, with D possibly TRBD2 on 5 matching bases. The CDR3 has 14 amino acids. Trimming stripped 2 bases from V and 7 bases from J, with 13 bases between. Per the germline V gene, CDR1 is LGHNA and CDR2 is YSLEER. The CDR3 DNA reads as TGCGCCAGCAGCCAAACTAGGACTCCTCATACGCAGTATTTT. This translates into CASSQTRTPHTQYF.

This clonotype was observed at least ten times. The chain uses TRBV5-1 and TRBJ2-3, with D unclear. CDR1 is SGHRS, CDR2 YFSETQ, per germline. The CDR3 is made up of 13 amino acids. Trimming left V 2 bases short and J 3 bases short, with 7 bases between. The CDR3 DNA reads TGCGCCAGCAGCTTCCCTGGGACAGATACGCAGTATTTT. Amino acid sequence: CASSFPGTDTQYF.

Ten or more counts support this clonotype. The chain combines TRBV4-1 with TRBJ2-2; 13 bases line up with TRBD2. Trimming took 6 bases from V and 3 from J; bases not matched to a gene: 4. The CDR3 covers 16 residues. Germline CDR1 and CDR2: MGHRA and YSYEKL. CDR3 in DNA: TGCGCCAGCAGTCTCACTAGCGGGAGGGACACCGGGGAGCTGTTTTTT. It encodes CASSLTSGRDTGELFF.

There are many counts of this clonotype. The rearrangement links TRBV3-1 to TRBJ1-6, with D possibly TRBD1 on 5 matching bases. CDR1 is LGHDT, CDR2 YNNKEL, per germline (reference sequence). With 4 bases removed from V and 7 bases from J, the gap between germline ends came to 8 bases. This CDR3 spans 13 amino acids. The CDR3 coding sequence is TGTGCCAGCAGCCCCAGGGTGAATTCACCCCTCCACTTT. Translated: CASSPRVNSPLHF. The full variable domain, in which reference TRBV3-1 and TRBJ1-6 provide the parts outside the CDR3, is DTAVSQTPKYLVTQMGNDKSIKCEQNLGHDTMYWYKQDSKKFLKIMFSYNNKELIINETVPNRFSPKSPDKAHLNLHINSLELGDSAVYFCASSPRVNSPLHFGNGTRLTVT.